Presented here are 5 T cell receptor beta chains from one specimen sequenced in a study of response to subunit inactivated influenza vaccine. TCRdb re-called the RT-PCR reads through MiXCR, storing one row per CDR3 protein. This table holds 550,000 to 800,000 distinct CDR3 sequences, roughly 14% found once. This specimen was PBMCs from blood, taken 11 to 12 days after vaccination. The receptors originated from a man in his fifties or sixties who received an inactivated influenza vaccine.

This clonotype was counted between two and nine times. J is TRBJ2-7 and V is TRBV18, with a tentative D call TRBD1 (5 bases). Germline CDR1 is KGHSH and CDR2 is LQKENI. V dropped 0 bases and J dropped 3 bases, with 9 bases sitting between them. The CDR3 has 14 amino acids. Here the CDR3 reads CASSPPHDSYEQYF. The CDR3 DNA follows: TGTGCCAGCTCACCACCCCATGACAGCTACGAGCAGTACTTC.

Here the CDR3 DNA reads TGTGCCAGCAGCTTAGAGCCAGCAACTAATGAAAAACTGTTTTTT. This encodes CASSLEPATNEKLFF. The chain is built from TRBV7-9 and TRBJ1-4; D gene uncertain. The CDR3 consists of 15 residues. Looked up from germline, CDR1 is SEHNR and CDR2 is FQNEAQ (reference sequence). V was shortened by 1 base and J by 0 bases, with 6 bases between the two germline ends.

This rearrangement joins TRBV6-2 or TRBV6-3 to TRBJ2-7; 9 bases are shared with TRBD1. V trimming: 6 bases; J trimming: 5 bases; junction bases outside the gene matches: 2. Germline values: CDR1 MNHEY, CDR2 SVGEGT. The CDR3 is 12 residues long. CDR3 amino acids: CASRDRGHEQYF. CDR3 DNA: TGTGCCAGCAGGGACAGGGGACACGAGCAGTACTTC.

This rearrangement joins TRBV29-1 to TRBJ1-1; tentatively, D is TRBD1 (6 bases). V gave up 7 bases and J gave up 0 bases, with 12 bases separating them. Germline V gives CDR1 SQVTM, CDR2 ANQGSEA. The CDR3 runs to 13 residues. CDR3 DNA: TGCAGCGCCTCCGAGGGGGTGAACACTGAAGCTTTCTTT. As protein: CSASEGVNTEAFF.

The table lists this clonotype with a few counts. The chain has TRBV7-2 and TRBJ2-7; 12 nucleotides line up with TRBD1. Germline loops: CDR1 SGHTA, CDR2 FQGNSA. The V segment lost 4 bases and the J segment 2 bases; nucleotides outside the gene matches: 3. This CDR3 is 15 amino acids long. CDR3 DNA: TGTGCCAGCAGCTGGGACAGGGGGCATACCTACGAGCAGTACTTC. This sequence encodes CASSWDRGHTYEQYF.